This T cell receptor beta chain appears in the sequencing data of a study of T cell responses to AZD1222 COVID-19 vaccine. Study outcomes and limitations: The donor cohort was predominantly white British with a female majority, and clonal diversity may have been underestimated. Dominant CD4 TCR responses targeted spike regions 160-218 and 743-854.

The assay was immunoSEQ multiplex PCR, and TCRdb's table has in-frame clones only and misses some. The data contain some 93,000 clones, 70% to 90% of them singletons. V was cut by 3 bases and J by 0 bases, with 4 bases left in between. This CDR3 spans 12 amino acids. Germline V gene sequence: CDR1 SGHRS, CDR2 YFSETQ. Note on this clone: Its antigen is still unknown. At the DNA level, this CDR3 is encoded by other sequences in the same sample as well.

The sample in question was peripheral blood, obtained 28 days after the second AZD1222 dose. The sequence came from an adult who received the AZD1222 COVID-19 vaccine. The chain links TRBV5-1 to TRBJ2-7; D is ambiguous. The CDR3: CASSSGSYEQYF. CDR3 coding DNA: TGCGCCAGCAGCTCGGGCTCCTACGAGCAGTACTTC.